Sequencing of this TCR beta chain was carried out in a study of blood T cells in healthy people across ages. Donation came from healthy Caucasian individuals in Russia who were aged roughly 6 to 95. Alongside a J-beta primer mix, a sample-barcoded 5' primer served in a second PCR lasting roughly 7 to 12 cycles. No fewer than 3 million CDR3-containing paired-end reads came from each sample. TCRdb analysed the 5' RACE reads with MiXCR anew, one entry per CDR3 protein. The profile shows around 900,000 distinct CDR3 sequences, about 51% of them singletons. Study-wide results and caveats: Age brought a roughly linear fall in TCR beta diversity measured per million T cells. Diversity was higher, and naive CD4+ cells more numerous, in long-lived donors than in aged donors.

V lost 5 bases and J 1 base, leaving 14 bases between the germline ends. The length of the CDR3 is 15 residues. The germline V gene encodes CDR1 SEHNR and CDR2 FQNEAQ (reference sequence). About this clonotype: No antigen is known for it.

The chain is built from TRBV7-9 and TRBJ2-5; tentative D call: TRBD1 (6 bases). Input material: blood. The sequence derives from a woman aged 55-70 years in good health. The CDR3 coding sequence is TGTGCCAGCAGCCCATCTGCAGGGGCCCAAGAGACCCAGTACTTC. Protein: CASSPSAGAQETQYF.